This passage covers 3 T cell receptor beta chains from one sample sequenced in a study of control samples from healthy donors and cancer patients. Clones were sequenced by immunoSEQ multiplex PCR, and TCRdb holds only the in-frame ones, with some missing. The data show over 100,000 clones, about 90% seen once. Specimen: blood. The receptors derive from a woman between 50 and 59 years old in good health.

The CDR3 here is CASSVQQGAEAFF. CDR3 in DNA: TGTGCCAGCAGTGTACAACAGGGGGCTGAAGCTTTCTTT. The gene calls are TRBV2 and TRBJ1-1; 8 nucleotides agree with TRBD1. CDR3 size: 13 residues. V gave up 4 bases and J gave up 6 bases; unmatched junction bases: 4. The germline V gene encodes CDR1 SNHLY and CDR2 FYNNEI.

The rearrangement links TRBV18 to TRBJ1-2; D unresolved. The CDR3 is 15 amino acids. Germline loops: CDR1 KGHSH, CDR2 LQKENI. The germline V and J ends were trimmed by 0 bases and 0 bases, with 8 bases remaining between them. CDR3 sequence (DNA): TGTGCCAGCTCACCACCTACGTCAGCTAACTATGGCTACACCTTC. Encoded protein: CASSPPTSANYGYTF.

The CDR3 DNA sequence: TGTGCCAGCAGCGACAGGGGGCGCGGCGGGACTAATGAAAAACTGTTTTTT. Translation gives CASSDRGRGGTNEKLFF. The chain uses TRBV11-3 and TRBJ1-4; 10 positions agree with TRBD1. CDR3 length equals 17 residues. V gave up 5 bases and J gave up 2 bases; unmatched junction bases: 8. CDR1 and CDR2 from the germline V gene are SGHNT and YENEEA.